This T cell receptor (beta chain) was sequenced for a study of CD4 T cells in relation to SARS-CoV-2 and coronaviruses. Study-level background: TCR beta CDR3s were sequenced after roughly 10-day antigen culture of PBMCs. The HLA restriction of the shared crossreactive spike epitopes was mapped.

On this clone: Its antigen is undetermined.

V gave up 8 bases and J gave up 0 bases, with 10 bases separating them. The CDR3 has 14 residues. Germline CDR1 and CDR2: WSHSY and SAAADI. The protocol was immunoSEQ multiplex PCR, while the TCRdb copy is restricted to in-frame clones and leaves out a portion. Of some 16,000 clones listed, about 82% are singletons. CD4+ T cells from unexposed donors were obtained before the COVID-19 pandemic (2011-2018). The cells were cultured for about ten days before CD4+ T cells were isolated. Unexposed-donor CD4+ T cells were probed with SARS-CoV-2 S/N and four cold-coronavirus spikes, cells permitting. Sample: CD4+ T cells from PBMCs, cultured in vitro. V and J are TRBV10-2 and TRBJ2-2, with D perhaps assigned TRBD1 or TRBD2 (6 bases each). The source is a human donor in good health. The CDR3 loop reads CASSEGANTGELFF. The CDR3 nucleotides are TGCGCCAGCTCGGAGGGGGCGAACACCGGGGAGCTGTTTTTT.